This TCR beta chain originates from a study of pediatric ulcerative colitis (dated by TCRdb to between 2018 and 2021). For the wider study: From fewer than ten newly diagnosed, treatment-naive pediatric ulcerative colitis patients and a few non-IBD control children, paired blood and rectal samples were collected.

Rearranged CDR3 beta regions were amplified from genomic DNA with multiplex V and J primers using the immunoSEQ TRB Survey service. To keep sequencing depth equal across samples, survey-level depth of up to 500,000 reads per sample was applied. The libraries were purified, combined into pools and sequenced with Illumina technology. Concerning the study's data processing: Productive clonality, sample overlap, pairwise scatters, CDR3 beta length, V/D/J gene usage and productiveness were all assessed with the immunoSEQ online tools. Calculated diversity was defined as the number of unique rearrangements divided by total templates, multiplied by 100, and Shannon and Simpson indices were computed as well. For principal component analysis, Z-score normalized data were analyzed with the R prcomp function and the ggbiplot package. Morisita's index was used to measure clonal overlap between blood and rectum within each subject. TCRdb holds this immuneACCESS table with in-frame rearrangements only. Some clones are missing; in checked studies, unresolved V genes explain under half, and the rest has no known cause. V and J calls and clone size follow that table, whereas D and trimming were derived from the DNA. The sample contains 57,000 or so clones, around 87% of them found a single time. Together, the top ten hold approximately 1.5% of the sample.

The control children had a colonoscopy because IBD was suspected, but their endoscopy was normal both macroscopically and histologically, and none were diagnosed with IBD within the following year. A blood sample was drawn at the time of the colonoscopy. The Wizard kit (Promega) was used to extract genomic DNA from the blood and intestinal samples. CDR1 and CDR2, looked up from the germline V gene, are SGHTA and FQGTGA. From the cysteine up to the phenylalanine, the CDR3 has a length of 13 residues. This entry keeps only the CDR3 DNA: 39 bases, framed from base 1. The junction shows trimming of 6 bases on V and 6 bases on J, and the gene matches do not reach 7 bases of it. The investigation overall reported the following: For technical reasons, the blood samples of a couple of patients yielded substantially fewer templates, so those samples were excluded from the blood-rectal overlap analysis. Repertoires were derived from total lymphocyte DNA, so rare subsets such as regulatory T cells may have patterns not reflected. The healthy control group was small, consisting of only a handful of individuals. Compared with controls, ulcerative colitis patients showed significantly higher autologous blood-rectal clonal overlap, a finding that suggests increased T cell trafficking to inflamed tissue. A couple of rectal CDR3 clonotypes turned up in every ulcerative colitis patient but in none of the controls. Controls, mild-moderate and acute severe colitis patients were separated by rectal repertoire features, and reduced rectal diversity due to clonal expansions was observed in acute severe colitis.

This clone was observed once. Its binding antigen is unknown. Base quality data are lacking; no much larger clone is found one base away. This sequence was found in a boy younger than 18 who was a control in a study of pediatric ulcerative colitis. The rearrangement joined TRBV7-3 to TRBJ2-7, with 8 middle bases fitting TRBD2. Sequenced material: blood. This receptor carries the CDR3 CASRGGRKLEQYF. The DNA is TGTGCCAGCAGGGGCGGGAGGAAGCTCGAGCAGTACTTC.